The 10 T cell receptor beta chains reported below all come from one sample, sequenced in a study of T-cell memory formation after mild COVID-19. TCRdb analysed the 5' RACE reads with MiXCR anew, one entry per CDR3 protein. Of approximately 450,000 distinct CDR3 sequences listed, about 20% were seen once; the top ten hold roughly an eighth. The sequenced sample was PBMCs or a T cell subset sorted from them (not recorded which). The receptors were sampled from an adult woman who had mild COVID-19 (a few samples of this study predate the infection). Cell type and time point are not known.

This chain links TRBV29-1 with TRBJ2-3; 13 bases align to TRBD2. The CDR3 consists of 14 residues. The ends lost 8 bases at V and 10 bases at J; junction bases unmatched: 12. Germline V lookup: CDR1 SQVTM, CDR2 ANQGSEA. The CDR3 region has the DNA TGCAGCACCCCGACTAGCGGGGGGCCTGATCCGCAGTATTTT. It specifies CSTPTSGGPDPQYF.

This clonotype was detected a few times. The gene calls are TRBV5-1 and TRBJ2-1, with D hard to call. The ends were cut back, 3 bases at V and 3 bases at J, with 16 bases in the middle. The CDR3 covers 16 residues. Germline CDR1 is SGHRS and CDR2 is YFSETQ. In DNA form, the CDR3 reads TGCGCCAGCAGCTACGGAAGGGCAGGTTTCTACAATGAGCAGTTCTTC. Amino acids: CASSYGRAGFYNEQFF.

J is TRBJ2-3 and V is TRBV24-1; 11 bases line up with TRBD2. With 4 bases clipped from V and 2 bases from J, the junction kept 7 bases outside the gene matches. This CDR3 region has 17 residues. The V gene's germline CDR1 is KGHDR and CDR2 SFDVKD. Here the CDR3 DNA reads TGTGCCACCAGTGAGTTCCGACTAGCGGGGAACACAGATACGCAGTATTTT. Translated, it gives CATSEFRLAGNTDTQYF.

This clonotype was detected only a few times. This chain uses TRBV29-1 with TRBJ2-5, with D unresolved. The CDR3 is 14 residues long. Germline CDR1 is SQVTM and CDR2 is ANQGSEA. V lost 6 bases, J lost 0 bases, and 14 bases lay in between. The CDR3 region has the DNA TGCAGCGTCGCGAAGAGGCAGTACCAAGAGACCCAGTACTTC. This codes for CSVAKRQYQETQYF.

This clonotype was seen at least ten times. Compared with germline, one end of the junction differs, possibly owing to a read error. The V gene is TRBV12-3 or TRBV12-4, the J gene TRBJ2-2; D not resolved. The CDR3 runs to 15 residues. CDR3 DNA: TGTGCCAGCAGTATAGCTGGGGCGAACACCGGGGAGCTGTTTTTT. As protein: CASSIAGANTGELFF.

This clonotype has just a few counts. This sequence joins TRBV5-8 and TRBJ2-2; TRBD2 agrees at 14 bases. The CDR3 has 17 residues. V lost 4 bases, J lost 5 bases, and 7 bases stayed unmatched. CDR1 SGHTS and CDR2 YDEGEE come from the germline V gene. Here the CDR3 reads CASSQGLAGVWTGELFF. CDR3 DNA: TGTGCCAGCAGCCAGGGACTAGCGGGAGTATGGACCGGGGAGCTGTTTTTT. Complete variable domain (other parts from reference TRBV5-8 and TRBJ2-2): EAGVTQSPTHLIKTRGQQATLRCSPISGHTSVYWYQQALGLGLQFLLWYDEGEERNRGNFPPRFSGRQFPNYSSELNVNALELEDSALYLCASSQGLAGVWTGELFFGEGSRLTVL.

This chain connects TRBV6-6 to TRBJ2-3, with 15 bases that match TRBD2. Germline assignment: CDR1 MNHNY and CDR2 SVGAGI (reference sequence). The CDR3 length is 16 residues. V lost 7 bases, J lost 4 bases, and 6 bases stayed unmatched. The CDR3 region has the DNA TGTGCCAGCACCCCGGGACTAGCGGGAGGAGCAGATACGCAGTATTTT. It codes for CASTPGLAGGADTQYF.

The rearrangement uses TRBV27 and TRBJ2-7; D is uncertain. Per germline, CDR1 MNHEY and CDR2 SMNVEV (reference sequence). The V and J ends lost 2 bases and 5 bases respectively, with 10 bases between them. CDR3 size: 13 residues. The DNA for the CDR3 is TGTGCCAGCAGTTTAGGTCAGTACGACGAGCAGTACTTC. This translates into CASSLGQYDEQYF.

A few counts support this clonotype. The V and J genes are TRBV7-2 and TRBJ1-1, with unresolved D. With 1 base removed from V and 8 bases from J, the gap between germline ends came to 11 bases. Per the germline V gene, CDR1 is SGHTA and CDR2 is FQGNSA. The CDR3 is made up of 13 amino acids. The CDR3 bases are TGTGCCAGCAGCTTAGAGCGGGTTAGGGAAGCTTTCTTT. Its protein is CASSLERVREAFF.

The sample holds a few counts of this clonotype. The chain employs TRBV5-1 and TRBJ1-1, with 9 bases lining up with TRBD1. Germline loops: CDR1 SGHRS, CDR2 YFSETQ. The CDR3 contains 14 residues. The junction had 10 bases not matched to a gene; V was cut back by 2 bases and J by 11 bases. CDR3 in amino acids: CASSLVQGAKEAFF. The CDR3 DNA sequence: TGCGCCAGCAGCTTAGTACAGGGGGCAAAGGAGGCTTTCTTT.